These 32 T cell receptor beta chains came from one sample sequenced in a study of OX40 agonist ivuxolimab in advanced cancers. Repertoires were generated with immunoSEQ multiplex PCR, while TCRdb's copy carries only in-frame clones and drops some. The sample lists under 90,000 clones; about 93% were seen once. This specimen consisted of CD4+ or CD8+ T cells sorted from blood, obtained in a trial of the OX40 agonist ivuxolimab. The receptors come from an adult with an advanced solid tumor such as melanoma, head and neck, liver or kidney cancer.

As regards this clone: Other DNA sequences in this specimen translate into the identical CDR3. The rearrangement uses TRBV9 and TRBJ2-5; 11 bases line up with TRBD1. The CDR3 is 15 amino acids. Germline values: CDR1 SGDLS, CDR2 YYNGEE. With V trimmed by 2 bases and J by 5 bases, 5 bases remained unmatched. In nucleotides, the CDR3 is TGTGCCAGCAGCGTTGGACAGGGGGCATGGGAGACCCAGTACTTC. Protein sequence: CASSVGQGAWETQYF. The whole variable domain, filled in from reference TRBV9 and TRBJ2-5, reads DSGVTQTPKHLITATGQRVTLRCSPRSGDLSVYWYQQSLDQGLQFLIQYYNGEERAKGNILERFSAQQFPDLHSELNLSSLELGDSALYFCASSVGQGAWETQYFGPGTRLLVL.

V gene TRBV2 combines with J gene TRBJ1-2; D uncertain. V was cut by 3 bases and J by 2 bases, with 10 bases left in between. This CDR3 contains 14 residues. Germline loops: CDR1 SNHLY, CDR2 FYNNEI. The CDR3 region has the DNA TGTGCCAGCAGTGACAACAGACTAAACTATGGCTACACCTTC. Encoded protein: CASSDNRLNYGYTF.

CDR3 sequence (DNA): TGTGCCAGCAGCTTAGGACTCGGAAACACCATATATTTT. Amino acid sequence: CASSLGLGNTIYF. This sequence joins TRBV11-2 and TRBJ1-3; unclear D gene. The V gene's germline CDR1 is SGHAT and CDR2 FQNNGV. V was shortened by 1 base and J by 4 bases, with 5 bases between the two germline ends. The CDR3 is 13 residues long.

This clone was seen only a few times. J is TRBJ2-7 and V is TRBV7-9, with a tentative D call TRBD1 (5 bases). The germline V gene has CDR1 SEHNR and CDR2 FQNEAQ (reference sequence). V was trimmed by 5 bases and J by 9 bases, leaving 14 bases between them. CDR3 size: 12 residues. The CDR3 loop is CASSTRQPAQYF. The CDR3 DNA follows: TGTGCCAGCAGCACAAGACAGCCGGCGCAGTACTTC.

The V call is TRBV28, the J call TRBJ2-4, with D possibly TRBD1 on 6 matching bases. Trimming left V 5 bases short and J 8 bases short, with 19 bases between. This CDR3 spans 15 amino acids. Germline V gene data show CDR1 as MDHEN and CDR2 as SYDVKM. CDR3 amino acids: CASSPIITGSDIQYF. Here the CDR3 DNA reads TGTGCCAGCAGTCCAATAATAACAGGGTCGGACATTCAGTACTTC.

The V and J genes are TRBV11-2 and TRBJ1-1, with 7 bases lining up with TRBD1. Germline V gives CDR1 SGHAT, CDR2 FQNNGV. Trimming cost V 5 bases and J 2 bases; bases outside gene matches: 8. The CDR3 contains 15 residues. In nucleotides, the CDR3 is TGTGCCAGCAGCCATCTACAGGGGCCCAACACTGAAGCTTTCTTT. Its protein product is CASSHLQGPNTEAFF.

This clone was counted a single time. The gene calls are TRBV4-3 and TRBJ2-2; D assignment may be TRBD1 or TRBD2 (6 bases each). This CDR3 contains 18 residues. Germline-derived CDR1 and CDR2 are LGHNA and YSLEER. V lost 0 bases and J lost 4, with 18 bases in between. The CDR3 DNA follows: TGCGCCAGCAGCCAAGAAGTTGGGGGGCGGCTTAGCACCGGGGAGCTGTTTTTT. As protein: CASSQEVGGRLSTGELFF.

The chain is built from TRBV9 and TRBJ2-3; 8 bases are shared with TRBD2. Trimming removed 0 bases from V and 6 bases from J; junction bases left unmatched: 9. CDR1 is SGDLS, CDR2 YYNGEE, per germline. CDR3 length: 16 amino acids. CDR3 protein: CASSVGGSGDLDTQYF. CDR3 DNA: TGTGCCAGCAGCGTAGGTGGTAGCGGGGACCTGGATACGCAGTATTTT.

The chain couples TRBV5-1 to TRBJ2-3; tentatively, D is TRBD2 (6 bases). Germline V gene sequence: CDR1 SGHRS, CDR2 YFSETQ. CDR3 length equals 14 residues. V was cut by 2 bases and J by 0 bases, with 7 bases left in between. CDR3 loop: CASSFSGSTDTQYF. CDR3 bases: TGCGCCAGCAGCTTTAGCGGCAGCACAGATACGCAGTATTTT. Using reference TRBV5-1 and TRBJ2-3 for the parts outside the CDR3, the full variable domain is KAGVTQTPRYLIKTRGQQVTLSCSPISGHRSVSWYQQTPGQGLQFLFEYFSETQRNKGNFPGRFSGRQFSNSRSEMNVSTLELGDSALYLCASSFSGSTDTQYFGPGTRLTVL.

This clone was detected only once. The CDR3 DNA follows: TGTGCCAGCAGCCTGGTGGGGGGGCTCTACAATGAGCAGTTCTTC. This sequence encodes CASSLVGGLYNEQFF. V is TRBV7-6 and J is TRBJ2-1; TRBD2 might be the D (7 bases). Trimming removed 5 bases at V and 3 bases at J, with 14 bases between. Germline-derived CDR1 and CDR2 are SGHVS and FNYEAQ. This CDR3 has 15 amino acids.

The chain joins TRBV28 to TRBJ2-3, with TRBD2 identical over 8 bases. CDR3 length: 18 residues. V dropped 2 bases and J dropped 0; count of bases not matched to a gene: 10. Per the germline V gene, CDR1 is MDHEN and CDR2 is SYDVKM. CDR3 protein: CASSLKLAEITSTDTQYF. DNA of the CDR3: TGTGCCAGCAGTTTAAAACTAGCGGAAATAACTAGCACAGATACGCAGTATTTT.

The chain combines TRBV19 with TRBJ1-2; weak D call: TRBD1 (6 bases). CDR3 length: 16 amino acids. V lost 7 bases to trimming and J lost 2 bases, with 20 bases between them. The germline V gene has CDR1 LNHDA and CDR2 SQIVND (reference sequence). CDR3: CASTQTWGRINYGYTF. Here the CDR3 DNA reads TGTGCCAGTACTCAAACCTGGGGGCGAATAAACTATGGCTACACCTTC.

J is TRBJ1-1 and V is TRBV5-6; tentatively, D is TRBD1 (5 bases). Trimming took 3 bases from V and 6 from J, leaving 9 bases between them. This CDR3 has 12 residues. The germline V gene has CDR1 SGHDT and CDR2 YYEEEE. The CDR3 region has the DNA TGTGCCAGCAGCTCGGGGCCTGCTGAAGCTTTCTTT. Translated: CASSSGPAEAFF.

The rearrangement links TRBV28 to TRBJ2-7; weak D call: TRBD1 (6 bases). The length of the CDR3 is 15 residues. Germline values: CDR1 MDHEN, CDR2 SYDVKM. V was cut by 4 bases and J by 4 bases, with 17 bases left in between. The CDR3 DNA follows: TGTGCCAGCAGTTCCCCAACCACAACAGGGTACGAGCAGTACTTC. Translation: CASSSPTTTGYEQYF.

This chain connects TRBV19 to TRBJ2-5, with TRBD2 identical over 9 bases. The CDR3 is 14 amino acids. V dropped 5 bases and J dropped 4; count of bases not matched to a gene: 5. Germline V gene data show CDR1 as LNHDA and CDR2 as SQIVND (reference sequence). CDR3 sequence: CASSLIAGVETQYF. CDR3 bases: TGTGCCAGTAGTTTGATAGCGGGAGTAGAGACCCAGTACTTC.

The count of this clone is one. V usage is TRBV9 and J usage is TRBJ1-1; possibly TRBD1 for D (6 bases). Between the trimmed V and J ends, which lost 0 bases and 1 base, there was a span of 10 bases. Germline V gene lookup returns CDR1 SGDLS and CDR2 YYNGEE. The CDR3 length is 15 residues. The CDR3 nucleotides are TGTGCCAGCAGCGTAGTCAGGGGCCGGAACACTGAAGCTTTCTTT. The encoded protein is CASSVVRGRNTEAFF.

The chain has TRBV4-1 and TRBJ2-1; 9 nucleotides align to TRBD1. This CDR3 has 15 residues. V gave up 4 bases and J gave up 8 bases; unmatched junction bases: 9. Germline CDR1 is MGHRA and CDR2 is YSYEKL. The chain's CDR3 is CASSLPGQGIDEQFF. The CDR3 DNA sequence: TGCGCCAGCAGCCTACCGGGACAGGGTATCGATGAGCAGTTCTTC.

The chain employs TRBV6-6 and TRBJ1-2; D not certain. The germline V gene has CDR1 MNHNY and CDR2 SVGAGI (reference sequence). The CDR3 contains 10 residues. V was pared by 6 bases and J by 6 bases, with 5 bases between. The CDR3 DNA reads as TGTGCCAGCAGGGGAGATGGCTACACCTTC. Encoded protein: CASRGDGYTF.

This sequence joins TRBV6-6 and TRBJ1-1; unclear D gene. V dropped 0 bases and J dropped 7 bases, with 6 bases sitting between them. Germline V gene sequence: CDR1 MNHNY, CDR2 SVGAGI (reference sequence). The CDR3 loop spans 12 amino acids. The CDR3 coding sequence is TGTGCCAGCAGTTACTCAGGGATTGAAGCTTTCTTT. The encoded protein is CASSYSGIEAFF.

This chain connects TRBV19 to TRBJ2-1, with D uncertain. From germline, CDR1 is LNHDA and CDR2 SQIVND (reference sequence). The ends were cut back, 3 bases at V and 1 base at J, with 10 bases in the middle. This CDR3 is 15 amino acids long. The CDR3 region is CASSMGHGSYNEQFF. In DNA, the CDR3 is TGTGCCAGTAGTATGGGCCACGGATCCTACAATGAGCAGTTCTTC.

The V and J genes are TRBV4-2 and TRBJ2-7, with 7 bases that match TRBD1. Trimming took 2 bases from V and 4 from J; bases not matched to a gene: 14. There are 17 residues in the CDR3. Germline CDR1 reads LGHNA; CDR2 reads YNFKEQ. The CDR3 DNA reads TGTGCCAGCAGCCAACGGGCCCCGACAGGGATTCCATACGAGCAGTACTTC. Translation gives CASSQRAPTGIPYEQYF.

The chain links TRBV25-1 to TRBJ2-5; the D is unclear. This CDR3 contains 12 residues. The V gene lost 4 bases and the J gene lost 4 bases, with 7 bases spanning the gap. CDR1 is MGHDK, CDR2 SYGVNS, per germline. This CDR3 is CASSAPRETQYF. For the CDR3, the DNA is TGTGCCAGCAGTGCCCCGCGAGAGACCCAGTACTTC.

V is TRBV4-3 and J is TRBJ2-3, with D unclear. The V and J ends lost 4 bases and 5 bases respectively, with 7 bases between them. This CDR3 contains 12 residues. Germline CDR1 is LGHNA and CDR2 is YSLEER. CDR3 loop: CASSPTGDTQYF. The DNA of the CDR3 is TGCGCCAGCAGCCCGACCGGAGATACGCAGTATTTT.

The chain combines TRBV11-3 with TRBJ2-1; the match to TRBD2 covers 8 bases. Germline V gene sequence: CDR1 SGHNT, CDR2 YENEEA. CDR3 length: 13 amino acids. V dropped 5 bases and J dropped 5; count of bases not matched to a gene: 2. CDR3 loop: CASSLAGHNEQFF. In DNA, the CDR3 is TGTGCCAGCAGCCTAGCGGGCCACAATGAGCAGTTCTTC. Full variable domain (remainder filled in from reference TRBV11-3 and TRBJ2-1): EAGVVQSPRYKIIEKKQPVAFWCNPISGHNTLYWYLQNLGQGPELLIRYENEEAVDDSQLPKDRFSAERLKGVDSTLKIQPAELGDSAVYLCASSLAGHNEQFFGPGTRLTVL.

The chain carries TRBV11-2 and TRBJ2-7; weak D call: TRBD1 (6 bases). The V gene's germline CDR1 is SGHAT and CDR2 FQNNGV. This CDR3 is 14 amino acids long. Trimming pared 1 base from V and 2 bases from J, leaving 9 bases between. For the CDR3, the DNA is TGTGCCAGCAGCTTAGGGGCAGGGGCCTACGAGCAGTACTTC. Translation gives CASSLGAGAYEQYF.

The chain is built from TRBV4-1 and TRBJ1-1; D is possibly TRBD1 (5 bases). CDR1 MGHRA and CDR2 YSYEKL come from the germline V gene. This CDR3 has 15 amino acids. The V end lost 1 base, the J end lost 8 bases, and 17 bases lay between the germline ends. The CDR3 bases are TGCGCCAGCAGCCAAGTGGGCGGACACGAACAAGAAGCTTTCTTT. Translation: CASSQVGGHEQEAFF.

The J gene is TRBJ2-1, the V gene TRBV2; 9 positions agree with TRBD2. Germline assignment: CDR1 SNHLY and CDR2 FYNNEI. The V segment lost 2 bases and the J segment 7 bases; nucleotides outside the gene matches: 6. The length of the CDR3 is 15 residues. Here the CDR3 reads CASSEYAGGGNEQFF. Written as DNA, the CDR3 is TGTGCCAGCAGTGAATATGCGGGAGGGGGGAATGAGCAGTTCTTC.

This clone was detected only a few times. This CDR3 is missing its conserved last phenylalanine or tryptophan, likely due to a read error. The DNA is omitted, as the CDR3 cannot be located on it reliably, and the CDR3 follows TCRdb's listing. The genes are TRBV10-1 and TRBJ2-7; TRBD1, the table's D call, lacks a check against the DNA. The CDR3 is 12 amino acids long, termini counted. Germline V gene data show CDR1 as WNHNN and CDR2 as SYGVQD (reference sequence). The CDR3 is CASSVPVRGQGL.

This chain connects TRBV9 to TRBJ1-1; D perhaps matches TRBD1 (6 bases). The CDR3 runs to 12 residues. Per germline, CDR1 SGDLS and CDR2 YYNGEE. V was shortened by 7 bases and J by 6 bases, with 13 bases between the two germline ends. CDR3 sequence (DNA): TGTGCCAGCCAGGGAGGGGGAGCTGAAGCTTTCTTT. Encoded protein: CASQGGGAEAFF.

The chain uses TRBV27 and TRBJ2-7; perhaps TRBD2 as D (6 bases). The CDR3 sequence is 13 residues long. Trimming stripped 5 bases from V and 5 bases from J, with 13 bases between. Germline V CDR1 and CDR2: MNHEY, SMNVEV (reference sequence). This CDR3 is CASSRGLTNEQYF. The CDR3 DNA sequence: TGTGCCAGCAGTCGAGGACTAACCAACGAGCAGTACTTC.

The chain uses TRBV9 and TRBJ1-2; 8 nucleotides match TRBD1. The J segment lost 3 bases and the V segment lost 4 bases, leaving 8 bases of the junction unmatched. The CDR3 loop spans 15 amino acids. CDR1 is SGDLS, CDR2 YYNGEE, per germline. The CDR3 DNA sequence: TGTGCCAGCAGCCACACACAGGGGGTGGACTATGGCTACACCTTC. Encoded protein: CASSHTQGVDYGYTF. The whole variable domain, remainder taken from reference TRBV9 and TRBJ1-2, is DSGVTQTPKHLITATGQRVTLRCSPRSGDLSVYWYQQSLDQGLQFLIQYYNGEERAKGNILERFSAQQFPDLHSELNLSSLELGDSALYFCASSHTQGVDYGYTFGSGTRLTVV.

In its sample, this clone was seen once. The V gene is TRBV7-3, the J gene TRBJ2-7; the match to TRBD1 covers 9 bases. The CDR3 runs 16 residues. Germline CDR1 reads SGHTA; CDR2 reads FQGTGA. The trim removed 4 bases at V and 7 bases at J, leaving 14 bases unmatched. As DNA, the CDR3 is TGTGCCAGCAGCTCCTCGGGGGAACAGGGGGCAAGTGAGCAGTACTTC. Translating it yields CASSSSGEQGASEQYF.